The present T cell receptor beta chain was sequenced within a study of shared clonotypes between healthy human individuals. Data came from immunoSEQ multiplex PCR; TCRdb stores just in-frame clones and leaves some out. The repertoire consists of some 800,000 clones, with about 91% occurring once and the leading ten covering nearly 25%. This CDR3 is 18 amino acids long. V was shortened by 2 bases and J by 0 bases, with 17 bases between the two germline ends. Germline loops: CDR1 SGHVS, CDR2 FNYEAQ. With respect to this clone: Its antigen is unidentified.

Findings and limits, study-wide: Lower generation probabilities were found for non-shared clonotypes than for those shared by all four donors. There were few donors, and this limited the genetic and exposure-history diversity represented.

CD8 cells classed as naive were CD45RO-negative and positively selected for CCR7, excluding terminally differentiated effector memory CD45RA+ cells. The sequencing input was naive CD8+ T cells sorted from blood. The chain carries TRBV7-6 and TRBJ1-3; D uncertain. This TCR was sampled from a man aged 30 to 45 in good health. CDR3 nucleotide sequence: TGTGCCAGCAGCTTATCGTCTGGACCGGGAGACTCTGGAAACACCATATATTTT. It is translated as CASSLSSGPGDSGNTIYF.